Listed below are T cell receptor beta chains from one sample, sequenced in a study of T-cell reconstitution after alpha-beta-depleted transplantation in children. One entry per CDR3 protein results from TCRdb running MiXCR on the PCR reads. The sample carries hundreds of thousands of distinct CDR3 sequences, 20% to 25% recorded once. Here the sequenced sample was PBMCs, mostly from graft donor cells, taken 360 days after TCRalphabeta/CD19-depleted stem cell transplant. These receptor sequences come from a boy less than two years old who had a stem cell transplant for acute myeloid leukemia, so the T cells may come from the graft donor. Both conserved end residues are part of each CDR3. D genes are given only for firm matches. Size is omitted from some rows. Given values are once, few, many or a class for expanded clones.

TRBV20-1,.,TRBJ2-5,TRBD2,TGCAGTGCTTCCCGTAGCGGGGGAGGACACGGAGAGACCCAGTACTTC,CSASRSGGGHGETQYF
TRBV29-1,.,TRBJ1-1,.,TGCAGCGTCTCACCGGGACCCAACACTGAAGCTTTCTTT,CSVSPGPNTEAFF
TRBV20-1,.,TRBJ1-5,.,TGCAGTGCTAGAGGAACAAGCAATCAGCCCCAGCATTTT,CSARGTSNQPQHF
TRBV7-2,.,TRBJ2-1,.,TGTGCCAGCAGCTTTTCTTCAGGCTCCTACAATGAGCAGTTCTTC,CASSFSSGSYNEQFF
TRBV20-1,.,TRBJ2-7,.,TGCAGTGCTAGCGAAGGCCGCGAGCAGTACTTC,CSASEGREQYF
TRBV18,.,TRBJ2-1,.,TGTGCCAGCTCACCACCCGGTGGCCCGGGGGCCAATGAGCAGTTCTTC,CASSPPGGPGANEQFF
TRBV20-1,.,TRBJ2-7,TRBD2,TGCAGTGCTAAAACTAGCGGGGTTTACGAGCAGTACTTC,CSAKTSGVYEQYF
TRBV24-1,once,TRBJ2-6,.,TGTGCCACCACGGCCTCTGGGGCCAACGTCCTGACTTTC,CATTASGANVLTF
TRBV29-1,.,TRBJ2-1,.,TGCAGCGTTGTCCCCGGGTCCCTTTCCTACAATGAGCAGTTCTTC,CSVVPGSLSYNEQFF
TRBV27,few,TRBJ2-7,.,TGTGCCAGCAGTCCAAGGGCCCCTTCCTACGAGCAGTACTTC,CASSPRAPSYEQYF
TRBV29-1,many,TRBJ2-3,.,TGCAGCGTTGGTAGCGGACTTCTGGATACGCAGTATTTT,CSVGSGLLDTQYF
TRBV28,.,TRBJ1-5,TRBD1,TGTGCCAGCAGTTCTACCGGGACAGGCAATCAGCCCCAGCATTTT,CASSSTGTGNQPQHF
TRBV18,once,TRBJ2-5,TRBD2,TGTGCCAGCTCACCCCTACCGACGACTAGCTCTAAAGAGACCCAGTACTTC,CASSPLPTTSSKETQYF
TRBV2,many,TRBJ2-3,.,TGTGCCAGCTGGGGGAGGACAGATACGCAGTATTTT,CASWGRTDTQYF
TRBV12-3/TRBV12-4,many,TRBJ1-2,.,TGTGCCAGCAGTGGGCACGGCTACACCTTC,CASSGHGYTF
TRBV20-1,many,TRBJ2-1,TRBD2,TGCAGTGCTGCCGGGACTAGCGGAAACAATGAGCAGTTCTTC,CSAAGTSGNNEQFF
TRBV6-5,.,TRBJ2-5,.,TGTGCCAGCAGTTACGGGCAGGTTCCGTACCAAGAGACCCAGTACTTC,CASSYGQVPYQETQYF
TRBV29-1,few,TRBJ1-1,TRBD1,TGCAGCGTTGAACGACAGGGGGCTACGAACACTGAAGCTTTCTTT,CSVERQGATNTEAFF
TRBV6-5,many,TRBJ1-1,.,TGTGCCAGCAGCCGATTCCCTACAGGGATGGACACTGAAGCTTTCTTT,CASSRFPTGMDTEAFF
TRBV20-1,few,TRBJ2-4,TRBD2,TGCAGTGGGGGGGGAGGGGCTGTGGCCAAAAACATTCAGTACTTC,CSGGGGAVAKNIQYF
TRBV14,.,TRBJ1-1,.,TGTGCCAGCAGCCAAGTGAAGAACACTGAAGCTTTCTTT,CASSQVKNTEAFF
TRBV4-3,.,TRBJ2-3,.,TGCGCCAGCAGCCGAACGACAGAGAGGGGAGTGGATACGCAGTATTTT,CASSRTTERGVDTQYF
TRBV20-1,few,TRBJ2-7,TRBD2,TGCAGTGCTAGTGGCCGCGGGGGGAGCCACGAGCAGTACTTC,CSASGRGGSHEQYF
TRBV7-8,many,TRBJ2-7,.,TGTGCCAGCAGCTTAGAAGACAGGTTGCCTACCTACGAGCAGTACTTC,CASSLEDRLPTYEQYF
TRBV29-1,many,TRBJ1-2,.,TGCAGCGTTGGGGACACGGGTCGGAACACCTTC,CSVGDTGRNTF
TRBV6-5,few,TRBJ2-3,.,TGTGCCAGCAGTCCACGCGAGAGAGCTAGCACAGATACGCAGTATTTT,CASSPRERASTDTQYF